This T cell receptor (beta chain) was retrieved from a study of OX40 agonist ivuxolimab in advanced cancers. Study context: A mean age of about 59 years, range about 20 to 79, was recorded, and over 65% were male.

Only in-frame clones appear in the TCRdb table, and some are missing; sequencing was by immunoSEQ multiplex PCR. This sample has 76,000 or so clones; approximately 89% occur once, and the top ten carry just over 0.75%. Study results and limitations: Fewer expanded clones were found on average in CD4+ than in CD8+ T cells. Expansion of clones was among the lowest in partial responders at 0.1-3.0 mg/kg.

About this clone: No antigen is known for it.

The CDR3 has 17 residues. CDR1 MGHDK and CDR2 SYGVNS come from the germline V gene. J gave up 0 bases and V 5 bases, and 9 bases lay outside the gene matches. Autoimmune disease history or systemic immunosuppression led to patient exclusion. The chain recombines TRBV25-1 with TRBJ2-3; 9 nucleotides match TRBD2. This receptor was obtained from an adult with an advanced solid tumor such as melanoma, head and neck, liver or kidney cancer. Specimen: CD4+ or CD8+ T cells sorted from blood, collected in a trial of the OX40 agonist ivuxolimab. Here the CDR3 DNA reads TGTGCCAGCAGTTTCCTAGCGGGATCAACTAGCACAGATACGCAGTATTTT. Translated: CASSFLAGSTSTDTQYF. Drawing the rest from reference TRBV25-1 and TRBJ2-3, the complete variable domain is EADIYQTPRYLVIGTGKKITLECSQTMGHDKMYWYQQDPGMELHLIHYSYGVNSTEKGDLSSESTVSRIRTEHFPLTLESARPSHTSQYLCASSFLAGSTSTDTQYFGPGTRLTVL.